This is a list of T cell receptor beta chains from one sample in a study of vaccination effects on CD4 cells after COVID-19. Here immunoSEQ multiplex PCR was the method, and the copy in TCRdb shows in-frame clones only, minus some. Of under 65,000 clones listed, under 80% were seen once; the top ten hold about 5%. These receptors have no identified antigens. The specimen was CD4+ T cells from PBMCs cultured with HIV peptides, collected before COVID-19 vaccination. Receptors originate from a human donor who had a prior SARS-CoV-2 infection. Each CDR3 is given with its conserved first and last residue. Each record gives: clone size, J gene, V gene, D gene, CDR3 protein, CDR3 DNA. D genes are given only for firm matches. Size tells how often a clone was seen (once, few, many) or the class of an expanded clone, and some rows leave it out.

NA,TRBJ2-1,TRBV7-2,TRBD2,CASSLRGGQHEQFF,TGTGCCAGCAGCTTGCGGGGGGGCCAACATGAGCAGTTCTTC
NA,TRBJ2-1,TRBV27,TRBD2,CASNQHAGGIGNEQFF,TGTGCCAGCAACCAACACGCGGGGGGGATTGGCAATGAGCAGTTCTTC
NA,TRBJ1-2,TRBV18,TRBD1,CASSGQANYGYTF,TGTGCCAGCTCAGGACAGGCCAACTATGGCTACACCTTC
NA,TRBJ2-5,TRBV5-1,TRBD2,CASRRLAGEETQYF,TGCGCCAGCAGGCGGCTAGCGGGTGAAGAGACCCAGTACTTC
few,TRBJ1-1,TRBV18,NA,CASSPIEGNQAFF,TGTGCCAGCTCACCTATTGAAGGGAATCAAGCTTTCTTT
NA,TRBJ2-5,TRBV5-1,TRBD2,CASSRGLAGGYVSETQYF,TGCGCCAGCAGCAGGGGACTAGCGGGGGGCTATGTATCAGAGACCCAGTACTTC
NA,TRBJ2-6,TRBV7-2,NA,CASSYQGASGANVLTF,TGTGCCAGCAGCTACCAGGGAGCATCAGGGGCCAACGTCCTGACTTTC
NA,TRBJ2-2,TRBV5-1,NA,CASSLRGALVGELFF,TGCGCCAGCAGCTTAAGGGGGGCCCTGGTCGGGGAGCTGTTTTTT
NA,TRBJ2-6,TRBV5-1,TRBD2,CASSLGLAVSGANVLTF,TGCGCCAGCAGCTTAGGACTAGCTGTCTCTGGGGCCAACGTCCTGACTTTC
NA,TRBJ1-2,TRBV11-2,NA,CASSVSNYGYTF,TGTGCCAGCAGCGTCAGTAACTATGGCTACACCTTC
few,TRBJ1-2,TRBV18,TRBD1,CASSPQRDRGGYTF,TGTGCCAGCTCACCACAAAGGGACAGGGGAGGCTACACCTTC
NA,TRBJ2-5,TRBV5-1,NA,CASSLASGGVGETQYF,TGCGCCAGCAGCTTGGCCTCAGGAGGCGTAGGAGAGACCCAGTACTTC
NA,TRBJ2-3,TRBV12-5,NA,CASGPGADTQYF,TGTGCTAGTGGCCCAGGGGCAGATACGCAGTATTTT
NA,TRBJ2-2,TRBV7-6,TRBD1,CASSNDRGGELFF,TGTGCCAGCAGCAACGACAGGGGCGGGGAGCTGTTTTTT
NA,TRBJ2-5,TRBV7-2,TRBD2,CASSPRRGGWGTQYF,TGTGCCAGCAGCCCTAGACGGGGGGGTTGGGGGACCCAGTACTTC
NA,TRBJ2-7,TRBV7-2,NA,CASSLVGRGYEQYF,TGTGCCAGCAGCTTAGTCGGCAGGGGTTACGAGCAGTACTTC
few,TRBJ2-6,TRBV28,NA,CASTGYPEGANVLTF,TGTGCCAGCACCGGGTATCCGGAGGGGGCCAACGTCCTGACTTTC
NA,TRBJ1-1,TRBV6-4,TRBD1,CASSDSTGGPDEAFF,TGTGCCAGCAGTGACTCTACAGGGGGCCCTGATGAAGCTTTCTTT
NA,TRBJ2-7,TRBV4-3,TRBD1,CASSQAAGQGREQYF,TGCGCCAGCAGCCAAGCTGCGGGACAGGGACGCGAGCAGTACTTC
once,TRBJ1-3,TRBV19,NA,CASSPQGAGNTIYF,TGTGCCAGTAGTCCACAGGGTGCTGGAAACACCATATATTTT
once,TRBJ2-7,TRBV30,NA,CAWEPGPRPYEQYF,TGTGCCTGGGAACCGGGACCGCGACCCTACGAGCAGTACTTC
NA,TRBJ1-6,TRBV30,NA,CAWAGSGGPPLHF,TGTGCCTGGGCGGGCAGTGGGGGGCCACCCCTCCACTTT
NA,TRBJ2-3,TRBV12-5,TRBD1,CASGQGATDTQYF,TGTGCTAGTGGACAGGGGGCTACAGATACGCAGTATTTT
NA,TRBJ2-1,TRBV9,TRBD2,CASSVGSGLAGAPSSYNEQFF,TGTGCCAGCAGCGTCGGGTCGGGTCTAGCGGGGGCCCCGAGCTCCTACAATGAGCAGTTCTTC
NA,TRBJ1-5,TRBV2,NA,CASRGNGQLDQPQHF,TGTGCCAGCAGGGGGAATGGACAGTTAGATCAGCCCCAGCATTTT
NA,TRBJ2-1,TRBV20-1,TRBD2,CSASVGAGVRENEQFF,TGCAGTGCTAGTGTTGGAGCGGGAGTACGGGAGAATGAGCAGTTCTTC
once,TRBJ2-7,TRBV4-2,TRBD2,CASSQRLAGPYEQYF,TGTGCCAGCAGCCAACGACTAGCGGGGCCCTACGAGCAGTACTTC
NA,TRBJ1-2,TRBV9,NA,CASSERRQDYGYTF,TGTGCCAGCAGCGAGCGTCGACAGGACTATGGCTACACCTTC
NA,TRBJ1-5,TRBV5-4,NA,CASSLQGSNQPQHF,TGTGCCAGCAGCTTACAGGGTAGCAATCAGCCCCAGCATTTT
NA,TRBJ1-3,TRBV21-1,NA,CASSKYRGAGNTIYF,TGTGCCAGCAGCAAATATAGGGGTGCTGGAAACACCATATATTTT
NA,TRBJ2-5,TRBV6-5,NA,CASSYLGWQTQYF,TGTGCCAGCAGTTATCTGGGGTGGCAGACCCAGTACTTC
few,TRBJ2-5,TRBV2,NA,CASSRAEYQETQYF,TGTGCCAGCTCACGTGCGGAATACCAAGAGACCCAGTACTTC
NA,TRBJ2-1,TRBV6-1,TRBD2,CASSEAPGLNNEQFF,TGTGCCAGCAGTGAAGCCCCGGGACTAAACAATGAGCAGTTCTTC
NA,TRBJ2-6,TRBV4-2,NA,CASSQVSSGANVLTF,TGTGCCAGCAGCCAAGTCAGCTCTGGGGCCAACGTCCTGACTTTC
once,TRBJ2-3,TRBV3-1/TRBV3-2,NA,CASSQLEDTQYF,TGTGCCAGCAGCCAGCTGGAAGATACGCAGTATTTT
NA,TRBJ2-3,TRBV5-1,NA,CASTEDQPDTQYF,TGCGCCAGCACCGAGGACCAACCAGATACGCAGTATTTT
NA,TRBJ1-1,TRBV5-4,NA,CASTPDSMNTEAFF,TGTGCCAGCACCCCGGACAGCATGAACACTGAAGCTTTCTTT
NA,TRBJ2-1,TRBV4-1,TRBD1,CASSQGDRVPNEQFF,TGCGCCAGCAGCCAAGGCGACAGGGTTCCTAATGAGCAGTTCTTC
NA,TRBJ2-4,TRBV27,TRBD1,CASSFAGGNIQYF,TGTGCCAGCAGTTTTGCAGGGGGAAACATTCAGTACTTC
NA,TRBJ2-1,TRBV4-3,NA,CASSQDWRADYNEQFF,TGCGCCAGCAGCCAAGATTGGCGCGCCGACTACAATGAGCAGTTCTTC
NA,TRBJ2-5,TRBV11-2,NA,CASSSAQWGGAAGETQYF,TGTGCCAGCAGCTCGGCCCAATGGGGGGGGGCGGCCGGTGAGACCCAGTACTTC
NA,TRBJ2-4,TRBV6-6,NA,CASSQAKNIQYF,TGTGCCAGCAGTCAAGCCAAAAACATTCAGTACTTC